This T cell receptor beta chain is drawn from a study of technical replicates of blood from a handful of donors. Germline V lookup: CDR1 SEHNR, CDR2 FQNEAQ (reference sequence). The CDR3 length is 16 residues. V gave up 0 bases and J gave up 8 bases; unmatched junction bases: 3. The assay was immunoSEQ multiplex PCR, and TCRdb's table has in-frame clones only and misses some. The sample consists of about 84,000 clones, more than 95% of them appearing once. This clone was seen only a few times. The clonotype originates from a human donor in good health. The genes are TRBV7-9 and TRBJ2-1, with TRBD2 identical over 14 bases. Sample: T cells isolated from PBMCs. The CDR3 protein is CASSLAGTSGSYEQFF. The CDR3 coding sequence is TGTGCCAGCAGCTTAGCAGGGACTAGCGGGAGCTATGAGCAGTTCTTC.